These T cell receptor beta chains were read from a single sample in a study of T cell responses to AZD1222 COVID-19 vaccine. This table comes from immunoSEQ multiplex PCR, and its TCRdb copy is limited to in-frame clones, with some not included. The profile shows 95,000 to 100,000 clones, roughly 83% of them singletons. The specimen comprised peripheral blood, sampled 28 days after the second AZD1222 dose. These receptors were taken from an adult who received the AZD1222 COVID-19 vaccine. Each CDR3 is given with its conserved first and last residue. Each record gives: CDR3 protein, V gene, J gene, CDR3 length, clone size. For some rows the clone size is stated as once, few or many, or as a class when expanded; others skip it.

CDR3 protein: CACSVTGLNTEAFF
V gene: TRBV30
J gene: TRBJ1-1
CDR3 length: 14
clone size: .

CDR3 protein: CASSPILAEAFF
V gene: TRBV18
J gene: TRBJ1-1
CDR3 length: 12
clone size: .

CDR3 protein: CASSFREINYEQYF
V gene: TRBV5-1
J gene: TRBJ2-7
CDR3 length: 14
clone size: .

CDR3 protein: CASSRSGGGGTDTQYF
V gene: TRBV25-1
J gene: TRBJ2-3
CDR3 length: 16
clone size: .

CDR3 protein: CASSVDSSSFNEQFF
V gene: TRBV5-4
J gene: TRBJ2-1
CDR3 length: 15
clone size: .

CDR3 protein: CASSPPGQGVYEQYF
V gene: TRBV19
J gene: TRBJ2-7
CDR3 length: 15
clone size: .

CDR3 protein: CAIQRGRIRQPQHF
V gene: TRBV6-4
J gene: TRBJ1-5
CDR3 length: 14
clone size: .

CDR3 protein: CATSDFGRVAHEQFF
V gene: TRBV24-1
J gene: TRBJ2-1
CDR3 length: 15
clone size: .

CDR3 protein: CASSYLEGTYGYTF
V gene: TRBV6-5
J gene: TRBJ1-2
CDR3 length: 14
clone size: .

CDR3 protein: CSVERTTTEAFF
V gene: TRBV29-1
J gene: TRBJ1-1
CDR3 length: 12
clone size: .

CDR3 protein: CASSRSGTGGYEQYF
V gene: TRBV18
J gene: TRBJ2-7
CDR3 length: 15
clone size: once

CDR3 protein: CASRSRPDPAPLHF
V gene: TRBV6-5
J gene: TRBJ1-6
CDR3 length: 14
clone size: .

CDR3 protein: CASSFWGQGNQPQHF
V gene: TRBV27
J gene: TRBJ1-5
CDR3 length: 15
clone size: .

CDR3 protein: CASKGTRQYEQYF
V gene: TRBV2
J gene: TRBJ2-7
CDR3 length: 13
clone size: .

CDR3 protein: CASSTRGSYNSPLHF
V gene: TRBV6-5
J gene: TRBJ1-6
CDR3 length: 15
clone size: .

CDR3 protein: CASSQAGGGAGELFF
V gene: TRBV3-1/TRBV3-2
J gene: TRBJ2-2
CDR3 length: 15
clone size: .

CDR3 protein: CASSLGLNTEAFF
V gene: TRBV5-1
J gene: TRBJ1-1
CDR3 length: 13
clone size: .

CDR3 protein: CASSEERNTEAFF
V gene: TRBV25-1
J gene: TRBJ1-1
CDR3 length: 13
clone size: .

CDR3 protein: CARRLAGGNEQFF
V gene: TRBV30
J gene: TRBJ2-1
CDR3 length: 13
clone size: .

CDR3 protein: CASSQVGTRSDTQYF
V gene: TRBV3-1/TRBV3-2
J gene: TRBJ2-3
CDR3 length: 15
clone size: .

CDR3 protein: CASSEDLVRVGNYGYTF
V gene: TRBV2
J gene: TRBJ1-2
CDR3 length: 17
clone size: .

CDR3 protein: CASNRIQGGNQPQHF
V gene: TRBV6-5
J gene: TRBJ1-5
CDR3 length: 15
clone size: .

CDR3 protein: CASSLGLAGFRRHNEQFF
V gene: TRBV7-2
J gene: TRBJ2-1
CDR3 length: 18
clone size: .

CDR3 protein: CASSSNRAEAFF
V gene: TRBV7-6
J gene: TRBJ1-1
CDR3 length: 12
clone size: .

CDR3 protein: CASSVGDYTEAFF
V gene: TRBV27
J gene: TRBJ1-1
CDR3 length: 13
clone size: .

CDR3 protein: CASSLTSGRGVEQFF
V gene: TRBV27
J gene: TRBJ2-1
CDR3 length: 15
clone size: .

CDR3 protein: CASTLGGTGAYEQYF
V gene: TRBV28
J gene: TRBJ2-7
CDR3 length: 15
clone size: .

CDR3 protein: CASSRSESYEQYF
V gene: TRBV7-9
J gene: TRBJ2-7
CDR3 length: 13
clone size: .

CDR3 protein: CASSRQVSSYEQYF
V gene: TRBV19
J gene: TRBJ2-7
CDR3 length: 14
clone size: .

CDR3 protein: CASSSRLAGGSTDTQYF
V gene: TRBV9
J gene: TRBJ2-3
CDR3 length: 17
clone size: .

CDR3 protein: CASSVTGNYGYTF
V gene: TRBV9
J gene: TRBJ1-2
CDR3 length: 13
clone size: .

CDR3 protein: CASRGTGGLEAFF
V gene: TRBV2
J gene: TRBJ1-1
CDR3 length: 13
clone size: few

CDR3 protein: CASSEVSRIDQPQHF
V gene: TRBV6-1
J gene: TRBJ1-5
CDR3 length: 15
clone size: once

CDR3 protein: CASSSPFRQVGLRETQYF
V gene: TRBV11-2
J gene: TRBJ2-5
CDR3 length: 18
clone size: .

CDR3 protein: CSASWGRGSPLHF
V gene: TRBV20-1
J gene: TRBJ1-6
CDR3 length: 13
clone size: .

CDR3 protein: CASSPTSGRGDTQYF
V gene: TRBV6-4
J gene: TRBJ2-3
CDR3 length: 15
clone size: .

CDR3 protein: CASSTGGGSTEAFF
V gene: TRBV19
J gene: TRBJ1-1
CDR3 length: 14
clone size: .

CDR3 protein: CASNKGGTGGTQYF
V gene: TRBV5-1
J gene: TRBJ2-5
CDR3 length: 14
clone size: .

CDR3 protein: CASRSHGTGYNSPLHF
V gene: TRBV5-4
J gene: TRBJ1-6
CDR3 length: 16
clone size: .

CDR3 protein: CASSTRQGGDTEAFF
V gene: TRBV6-2/TRBV6-3
J gene: TRBJ1-1
CDR3 length: 15
clone size: .

CDR3 protein: CASSRAWRGEETQYF
V gene: TRBV5-1
J gene: TRBJ2-5
CDR3 length: 15
clone size: once

CDR3 protein: CASSQPRPELAREDEQFF
V gene: TRBV23-1
J gene: TRBJ2-1
CDR3 length: 18
clone size: .

CDR3 protein: CASSPSDPAGETQYF
V gene: TRBV5-1
J gene: TRBJ2-5
CDR3 length: 15
clone size: .

CDR3 protein: CAISEEARGTDTQYF
V gene: TRBV10-3
J gene: TRBJ2-3
CDR3 length: 15
clone size: .

CDR3 protein: CASSFARTGTDTQYF
V gene: TRBV5-1
J gene: TRBJ2-3
CDR3 length: 15
clone size: .

CDR3 protein: CASRTPGAGEKLFF
V gene: TRBV6-5
J gene: TRBJ1-4
CDR3 length: 14
clone size: .

CDR3 protein: CASSIFQGGQTQYF
V gene: TRBV19
J gene: TRBJ2-5
CDR3 length: 14
clone size: .